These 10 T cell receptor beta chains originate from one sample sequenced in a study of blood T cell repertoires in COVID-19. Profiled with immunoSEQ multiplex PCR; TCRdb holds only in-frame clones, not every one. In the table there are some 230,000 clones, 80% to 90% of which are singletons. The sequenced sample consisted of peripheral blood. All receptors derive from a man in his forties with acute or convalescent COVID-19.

Here the CDR3 reads CASSLTRDEQYF. In DNA, the CDR3 is TGTGCCAGCAGCTTAACCAGGGACGAGCAGTACTTC. The chain combines TRBV7-2 with TRBJ2-7; possibly TRBD1 for D (5 bases). V lost 2 bases, J lost 5 bases, and 7 bases lay in between. The CDR3 is 12 residues long. Germline CDR1 reads SGHTA; CDR2 reads FQGNSA. The complete variable domain, with remaining parts taken from reference TRBV7-2 and TRBJ2-7, reads GAGVSQSPSNKVTEKGKDVELRCDPISGHTALYWYRQSLGQGLEFLIYFQGNSAPDKSGLPSDRFSAERTGGSVSTLTIQRTQQEDSAVYLCASSLTRDEQYFGPGTRLTVT.

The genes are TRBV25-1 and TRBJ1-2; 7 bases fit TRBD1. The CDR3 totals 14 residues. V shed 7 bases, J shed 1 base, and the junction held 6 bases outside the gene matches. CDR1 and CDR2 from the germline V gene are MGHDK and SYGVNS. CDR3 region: CASIWTGDNYGYTF. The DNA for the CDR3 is TGTGCCAGCATATGGACAGGTGATAACTATGGCTACACCTTC.

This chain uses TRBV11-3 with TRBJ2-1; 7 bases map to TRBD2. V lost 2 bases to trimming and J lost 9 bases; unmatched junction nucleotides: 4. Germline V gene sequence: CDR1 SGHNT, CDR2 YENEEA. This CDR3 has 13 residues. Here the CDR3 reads CASSLFTSAEQFF. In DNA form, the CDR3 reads TGTGCCAGCAGCTTATTCACTAGCGCTGAGCAGTTCTTC.

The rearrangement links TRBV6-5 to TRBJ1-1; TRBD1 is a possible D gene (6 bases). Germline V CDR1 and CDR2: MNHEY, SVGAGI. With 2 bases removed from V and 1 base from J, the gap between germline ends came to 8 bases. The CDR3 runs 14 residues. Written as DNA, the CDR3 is TGTGCCAGCAGTTACGGGACATCGAACACTGAAGCTTTCTTT. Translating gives CASSYGTSNTEAFF.

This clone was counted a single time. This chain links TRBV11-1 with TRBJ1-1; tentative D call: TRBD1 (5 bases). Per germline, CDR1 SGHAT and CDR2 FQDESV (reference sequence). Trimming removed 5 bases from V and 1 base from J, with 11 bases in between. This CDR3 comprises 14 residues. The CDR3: CASSLDRPNTEAFF. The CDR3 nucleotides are TGTGCCAGCAGCCTAGACAGACCGAACACTGAAGCTTTCTTT. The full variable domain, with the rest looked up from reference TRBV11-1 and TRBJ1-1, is EAEVAQSPRYKITEKSQAVAFWCDPISGHATLYWYRQILGQGPELLVQFQDESVVDDSQLPKDRFSAERLKGVDSTLKIQPAELGDSAMYLCASSLDRPNTEAFFGQGTRLTVV.

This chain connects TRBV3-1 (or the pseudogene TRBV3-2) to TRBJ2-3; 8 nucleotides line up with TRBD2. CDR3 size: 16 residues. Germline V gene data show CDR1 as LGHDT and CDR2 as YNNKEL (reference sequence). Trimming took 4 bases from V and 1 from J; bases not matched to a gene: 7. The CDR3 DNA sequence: TGTGCCAGCAGCCCACCCGCGGGACTAGGCACAGATACGCAGTATTTT. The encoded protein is CASSPPAGLGTDTQYF.

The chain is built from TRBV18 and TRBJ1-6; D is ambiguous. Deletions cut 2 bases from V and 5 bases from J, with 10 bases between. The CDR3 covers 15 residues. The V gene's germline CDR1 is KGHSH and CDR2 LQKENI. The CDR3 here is CASSPEPQNNSPLHF. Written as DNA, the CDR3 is TGTGCCAGCTCACCAGAACCTCAGAATAATTCACCCCTCCACTTT.

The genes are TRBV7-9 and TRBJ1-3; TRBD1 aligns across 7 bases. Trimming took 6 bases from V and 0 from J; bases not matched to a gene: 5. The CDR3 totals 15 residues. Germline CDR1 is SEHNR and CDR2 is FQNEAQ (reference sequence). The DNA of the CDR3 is TGTGCCAGCAGATCACAGGGGATCTCTGGAAACACCATATATTTT. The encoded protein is CASRSQGISGNTIYF.

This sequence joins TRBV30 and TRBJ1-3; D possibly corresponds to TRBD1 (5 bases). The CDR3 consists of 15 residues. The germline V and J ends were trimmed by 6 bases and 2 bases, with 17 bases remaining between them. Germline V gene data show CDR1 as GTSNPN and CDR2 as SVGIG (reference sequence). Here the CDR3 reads CACLYQGIPGNTIYF. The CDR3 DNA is TGTGCCTGCCTCTACCAGGGAATCCCTGGAAACACCATATATTTT.

The DNA for the CDR3 is TGTGCCAGCAGCTCCGCCAGGCAGGACATCTATGGCTACACCTTC. Its translation: CASSSARQDIYGYTF. The J gene is TRBJ1-2, the V gene TRBV7-9; tentatively, D is TRBD1 (5 bases). This CDR3 is built from 15 residues. Per germline, CDR1 SEHNR and CDR2 FQNEAQ (reference sequence). With 4 bases removed from V and 4 bases from J, the gap between germline ends came to 16 bases.